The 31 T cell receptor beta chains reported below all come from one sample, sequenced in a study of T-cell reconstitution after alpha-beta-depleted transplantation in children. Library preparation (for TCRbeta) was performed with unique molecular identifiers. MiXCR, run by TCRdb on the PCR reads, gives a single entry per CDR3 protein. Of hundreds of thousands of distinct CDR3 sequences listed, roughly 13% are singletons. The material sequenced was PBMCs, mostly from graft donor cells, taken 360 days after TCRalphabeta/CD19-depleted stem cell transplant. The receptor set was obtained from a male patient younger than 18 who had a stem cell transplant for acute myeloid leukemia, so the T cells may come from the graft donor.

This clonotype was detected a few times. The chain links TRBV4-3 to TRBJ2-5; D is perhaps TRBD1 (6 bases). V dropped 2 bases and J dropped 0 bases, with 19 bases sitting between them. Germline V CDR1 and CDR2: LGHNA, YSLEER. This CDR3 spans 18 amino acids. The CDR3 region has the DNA TGCGCCAGCAGCCAATTGTCGGACAGAATCTCCCACCAAGAGACCCAGTACTTC. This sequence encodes CASSQLSDRISHQETQYF.

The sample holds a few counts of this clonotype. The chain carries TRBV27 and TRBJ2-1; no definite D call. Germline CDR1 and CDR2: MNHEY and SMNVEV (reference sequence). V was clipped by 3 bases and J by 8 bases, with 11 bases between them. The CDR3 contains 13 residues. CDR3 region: CASSFMSEDEQFF. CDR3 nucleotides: TGTGCCAGCAGTTTTATGTCAGAGGATGAGCAGTTCTTC.

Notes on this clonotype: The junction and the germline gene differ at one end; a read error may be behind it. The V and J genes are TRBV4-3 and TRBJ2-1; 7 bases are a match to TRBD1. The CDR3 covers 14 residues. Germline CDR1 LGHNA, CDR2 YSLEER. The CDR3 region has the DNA TGCGCCAGCGGCCAAGATACGGACAGGACCAAGCAGTTCTTC. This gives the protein CASGQDTDRTKQFF.

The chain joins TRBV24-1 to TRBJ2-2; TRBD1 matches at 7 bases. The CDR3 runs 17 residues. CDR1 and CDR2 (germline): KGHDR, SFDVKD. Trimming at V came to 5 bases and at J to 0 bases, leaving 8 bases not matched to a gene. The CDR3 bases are TGTGCCACCAGTGCCCGAGGGGGCCCTGCGAACACCGGGGAGCTGTTTTTT. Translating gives CATSARGGPANTGELFF.

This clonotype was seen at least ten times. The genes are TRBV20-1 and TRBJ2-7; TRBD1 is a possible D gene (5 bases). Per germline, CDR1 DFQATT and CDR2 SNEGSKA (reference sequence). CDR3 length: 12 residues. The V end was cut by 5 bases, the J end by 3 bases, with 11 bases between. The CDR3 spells CSALGRDYEQYF. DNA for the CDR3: TGCAGTGCTCTAGGCAGGGACTACGAGCAGTACTTC.

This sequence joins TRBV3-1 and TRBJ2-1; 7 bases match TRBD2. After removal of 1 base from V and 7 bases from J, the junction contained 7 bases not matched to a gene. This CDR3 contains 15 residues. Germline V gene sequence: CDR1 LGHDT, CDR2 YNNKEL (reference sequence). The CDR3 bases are TGTGCCAGCAGCCAAGGAACTAGCGCTTTGAATGAGCAGTTCTTC. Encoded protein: CASSQGTSALNEQFF.

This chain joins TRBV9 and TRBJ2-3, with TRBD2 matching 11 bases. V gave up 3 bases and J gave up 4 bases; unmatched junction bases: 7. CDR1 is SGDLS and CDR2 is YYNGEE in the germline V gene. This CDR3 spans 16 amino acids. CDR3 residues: CASSELTSGIADTQYF. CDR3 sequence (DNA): TGTGCCAGCAGCGAACTGACTAGCGGGATTGCAGATACGCAGTATTTT.

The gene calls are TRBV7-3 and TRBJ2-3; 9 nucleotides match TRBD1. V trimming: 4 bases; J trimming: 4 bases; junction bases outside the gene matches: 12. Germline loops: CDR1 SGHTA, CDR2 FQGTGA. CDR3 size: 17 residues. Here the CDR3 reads CASSYSWGDRVPDTQYF. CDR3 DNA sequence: TGTGCCAGCAGCTACTCGTGGGGGGACAGGGTCCCAGATACGCAGTATTTT.

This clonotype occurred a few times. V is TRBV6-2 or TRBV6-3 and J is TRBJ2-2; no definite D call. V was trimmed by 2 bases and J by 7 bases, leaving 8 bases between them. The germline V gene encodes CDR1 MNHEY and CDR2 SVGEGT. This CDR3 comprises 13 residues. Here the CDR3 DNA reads TGTGCCAGCAGTTACCGGACGGACGGGGAGCTGTTTTTT. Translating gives CASSYRTDGELFF.

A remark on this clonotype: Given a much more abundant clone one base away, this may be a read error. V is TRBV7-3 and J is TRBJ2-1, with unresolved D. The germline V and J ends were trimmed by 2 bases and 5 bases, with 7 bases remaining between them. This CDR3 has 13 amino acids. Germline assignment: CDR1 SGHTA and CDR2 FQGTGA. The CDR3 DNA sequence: TGTGCCAGCAGCTTAGCGGATAACAATGAGCAGTTCTTC. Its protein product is CASSLADNNEQFF.

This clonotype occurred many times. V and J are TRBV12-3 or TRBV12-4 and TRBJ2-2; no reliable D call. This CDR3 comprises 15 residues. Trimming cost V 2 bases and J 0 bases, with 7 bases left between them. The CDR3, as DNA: TGTGCCAGCAGTTTACACAGTCCGAACACCGGGGAGCTGTTTTTT. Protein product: CASSLHSPNTGELFF.

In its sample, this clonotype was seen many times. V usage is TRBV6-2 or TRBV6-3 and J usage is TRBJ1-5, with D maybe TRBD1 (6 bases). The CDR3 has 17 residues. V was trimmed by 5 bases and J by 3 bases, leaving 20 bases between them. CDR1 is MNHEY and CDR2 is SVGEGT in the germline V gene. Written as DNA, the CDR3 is TGTGCCAGCAGTGGGGATACCGTAACAGGGTACAATCAGCCCCAGCATTTT. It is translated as CASSGDTVTGYNQPQHF.

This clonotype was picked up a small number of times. The CDR3 bases are TGCAGTGCGTCGGGACTAGCGGGAGGGCCTGGATACGAGCAGTACTTC. Translation gives CSASGLAGGPGYEQYF. V is TRBV20-1 and J is TRBJ2-7; 16 bases fit TRBD2. The germline V gene has CDR1 DFQATT and CDR2 SNEGSKA (reference sequence). The CDR3 runs 16 residues. Trimming cost V 6 bases and J 4 bases; bases outside gene matches: 9.

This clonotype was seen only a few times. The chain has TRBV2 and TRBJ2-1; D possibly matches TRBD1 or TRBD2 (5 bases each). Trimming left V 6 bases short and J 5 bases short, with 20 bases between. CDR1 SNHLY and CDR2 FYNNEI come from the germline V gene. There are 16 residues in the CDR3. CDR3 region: CASRTPGPGYNNEQFF. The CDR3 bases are TGTGCCAGCAGGACCCCGGGGCCGGGCTATAACAATGAGCAGTTCTTC.

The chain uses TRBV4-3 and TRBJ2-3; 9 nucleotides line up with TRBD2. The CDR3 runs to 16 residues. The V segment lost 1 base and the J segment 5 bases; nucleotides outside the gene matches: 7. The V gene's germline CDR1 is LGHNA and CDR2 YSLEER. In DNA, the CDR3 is TGCGCCAGCAGCCAAGGATCGGCGGGAGGGGTAGATACGCAGTATTTT. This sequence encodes CASSQGSAGGVDTQYF.

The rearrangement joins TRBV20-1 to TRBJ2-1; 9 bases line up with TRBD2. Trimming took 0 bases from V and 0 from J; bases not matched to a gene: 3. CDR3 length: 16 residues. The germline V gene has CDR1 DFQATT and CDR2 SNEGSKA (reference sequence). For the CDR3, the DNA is TGCAGTGCTAGAGAAGGACTAGCGCACTCCTACAATGAGCAGTTCTTC. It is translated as CSAREGLAHSYNEQFF.

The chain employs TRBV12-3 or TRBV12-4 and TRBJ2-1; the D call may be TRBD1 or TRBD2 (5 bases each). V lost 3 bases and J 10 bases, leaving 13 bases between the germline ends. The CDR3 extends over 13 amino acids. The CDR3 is CASSFEGFEEQFF. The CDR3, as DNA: TGTGCCAGCAGTTTTGAGGGGTTCGAAGAGCAGTTCTTC.

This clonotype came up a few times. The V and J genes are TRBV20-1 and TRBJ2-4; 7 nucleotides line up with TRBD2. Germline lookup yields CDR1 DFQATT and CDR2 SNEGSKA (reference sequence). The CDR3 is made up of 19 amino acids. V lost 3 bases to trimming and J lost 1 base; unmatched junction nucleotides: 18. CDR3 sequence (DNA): TGCAGTGCTAGCGAGGGAGGGTCGTTAGTCTCCAGGGCCAAAAACATTCAGTACTTC. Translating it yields CSASEGGSLVSRAKNIQYF.

CDR3 coding DNA: TGCAGCGTTGACGTGAGGGCCGGGGCAGATACGCAGTATTTT. Its translation: CSVDVRAGADTQYF. The genes are TRBV29-1 and TRBJ2-3; the D gene is possibly TRBD2 (5 bases). CDR1 and CDR2 from the germline V gene are SQVTM and ANQGSEA. Deletions cut 3 bases from V and 4 bases from J, with 14 bases between. The CDR3 runs to 14 residues.

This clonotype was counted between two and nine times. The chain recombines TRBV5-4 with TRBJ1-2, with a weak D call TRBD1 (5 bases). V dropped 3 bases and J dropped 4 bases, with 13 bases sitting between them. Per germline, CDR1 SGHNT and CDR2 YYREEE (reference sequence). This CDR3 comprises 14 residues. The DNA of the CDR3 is TGTGCCAGCAGCTCGGAACGAGGGGTCTATGGCTACACCTTC. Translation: CASSSERGVYGYTF.

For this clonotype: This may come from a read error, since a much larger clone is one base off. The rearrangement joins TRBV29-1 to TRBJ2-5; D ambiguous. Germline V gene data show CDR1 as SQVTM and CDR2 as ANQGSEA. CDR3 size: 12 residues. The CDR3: CGVPVGKETQYF. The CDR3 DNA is TGCGGCGTCCCAGTCGGCAAAGAGACCCAGTACTTC.

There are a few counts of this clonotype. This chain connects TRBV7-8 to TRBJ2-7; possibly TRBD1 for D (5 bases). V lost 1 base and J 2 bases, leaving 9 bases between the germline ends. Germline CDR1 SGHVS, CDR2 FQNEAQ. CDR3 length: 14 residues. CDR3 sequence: CASSLVDSPYEQYF. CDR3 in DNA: TGTGCCAGCAGCTTAGTTGACAGCCCCTACGAGCAGTACTTC.

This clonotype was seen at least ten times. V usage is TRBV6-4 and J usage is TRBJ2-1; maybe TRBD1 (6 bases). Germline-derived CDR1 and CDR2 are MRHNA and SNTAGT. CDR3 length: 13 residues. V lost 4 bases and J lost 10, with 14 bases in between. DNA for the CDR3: TGTGCCAGCAGTGCTACAAGGGGGAGAGAGCAGTTCTTC. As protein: CASSATRGREQFF.

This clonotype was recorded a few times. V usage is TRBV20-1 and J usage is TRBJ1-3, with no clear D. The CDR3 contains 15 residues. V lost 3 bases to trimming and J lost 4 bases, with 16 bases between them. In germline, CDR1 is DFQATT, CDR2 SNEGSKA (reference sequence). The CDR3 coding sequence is TGCAGTGCTAGGGCGAACTCGGTGGGCGGAAACACCATATATTTT. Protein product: CSARANSVGGNTIYF.

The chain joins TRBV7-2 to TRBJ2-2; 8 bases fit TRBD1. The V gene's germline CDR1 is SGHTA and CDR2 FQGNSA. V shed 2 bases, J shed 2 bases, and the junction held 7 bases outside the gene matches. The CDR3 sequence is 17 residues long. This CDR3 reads CASSLNRDRLNTGELFF. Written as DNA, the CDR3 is TGTGCCAGCAGCTTAAACCGGGACAGGTTAAACACCGGGGAGCTGTTTTTT.

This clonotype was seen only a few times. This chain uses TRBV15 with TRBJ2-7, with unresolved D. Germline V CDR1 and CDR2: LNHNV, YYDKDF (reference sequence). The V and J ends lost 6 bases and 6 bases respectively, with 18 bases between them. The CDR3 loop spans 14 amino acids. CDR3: CATSPNLVVFEQYF. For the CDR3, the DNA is TGTGCCACCAGTCCGAACTTGGTAGTCTTCGAGCAGTACTTC.

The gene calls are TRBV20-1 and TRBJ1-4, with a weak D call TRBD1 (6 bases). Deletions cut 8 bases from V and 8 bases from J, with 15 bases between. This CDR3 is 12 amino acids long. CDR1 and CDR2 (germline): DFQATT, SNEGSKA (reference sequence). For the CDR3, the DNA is TGCAGTACCCCACAGGGAAACGAAAAACTGTTTTTT. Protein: CSTPQGNEKLFF.

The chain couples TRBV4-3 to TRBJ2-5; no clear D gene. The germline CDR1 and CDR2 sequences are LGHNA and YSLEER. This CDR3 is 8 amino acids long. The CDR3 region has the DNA TGCGCTGCAGAGACCCAGTACTTC. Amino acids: CAAETQYF.

In DNA form, the CDR3 reads TGCAGCGTCCGGGACAGGGGGTACTACGAGCAGTACTTC. Translation: CSVRDRGYYEQYF. This rearrangement joins TRBV29-1 to TRBJ2-7, with TRBD1 matching 11 bases. V gave up 6 bases and J gave up 3 bases; unmatched junction bases: 4. The germline V gene has CDR1 SQVTM and CDR2 ANQGSEA. The CDR3 is 13 residues long.

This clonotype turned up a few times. CDR3 loop: CASSPQRISGNTIYF. CDR3 bases: TGTGCCAGCAGCCCCCAGAGGATCTCTGGAAACACCATATATTTT. V usage is TRBV7-2 and J usage is TRBJ1-3; D gene uncertain. V dropped 5 bases and J dropped 0 bases, with 11 bases sitting between them. The germline gives CDR1 SGHTA, CDR2 FQGNSA. CDR3 length: 15 amino acids. Using reference TRBV7-2 and TRBJ1-3 for the parts outside the CDR3, the full variable domain is GAGVSQSPSNKVTEKGKDVELRCDPISGHTALYWYRQSLGQGLEFLIYFQGNSAPDKSGLPSDRFSAERTGGSVSTLTIQRTQQEDSAVYLCASSPQRISGNTIYFGEGSWLTVV.

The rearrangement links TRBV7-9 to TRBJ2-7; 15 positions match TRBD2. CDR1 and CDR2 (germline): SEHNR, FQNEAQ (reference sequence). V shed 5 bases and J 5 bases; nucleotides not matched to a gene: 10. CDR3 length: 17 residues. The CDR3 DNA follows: TGTGCCAGCAGCCGGACTAGCGGGAGGGACTCATCCCACGAGCAGTACTTC. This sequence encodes CASSRTSGRDSSHEQYF.